This record covers a single TCR beta chain. Its specificity is not known. This entry comes from a study of a mutant IDH1 vaccine in newly diagnosed glioma. At the level of the study: The initiation of vaccination occurred 4-6 weeks after radiotherapy alone, or with temozolomide cycles. Treated individuals were around 60% male and approximately 40% female, averaging roughly 40 years of age. Study-level results: Vaccine-induced immune responses occurred in 90% to 95% of patients.

This table comes from immunoSEQ multiplex PCR, and its TCRdb copy is limited to in-frame clones, with some not included. The table lists approximately 44,000 clones, 75% to 95% of them singletons. Germline V CDR1 and CDR2: SNHLY, FYNNEI. The CDR3 covers 14 residues. V was pared by 0 bases and J by 7 bases, with 12 bases between. Time point denoted: week 23, last vaccination. A 20-mer mutant IDH1 peptide at 300 ug was injected subcutaneously with topical imiquimod. This sequence originates from a man over 45 with glioma. The V call is TRBV2, the J call TRBJ1-2, with a tentative D call TRBD1 (6 bases). This material consisted of PBMCs, taken from a glioma patient whose treatment included an IDH1 peptide vaccine. The CDR3 loop is CASSEAQGIGGYTF. The DNA of the CDR3 is TGTGCCAGCAGTGAAGCGCAGGGGATTGGTGGCTACACCTTC. Combining the CDR3 with reference TRBV2 and TRBJ1-2 gives the whole variable domain EPEVTQTPSHQVTQMGQEVILRCVPISNHLYFYWYRQILGQKVEFLVSFYNNEISEKSEIFDDQFSVERPDGSNFTLKIRSTKLEDSAMYFCASSEAQGIGGYTFGSGTRLTVV.